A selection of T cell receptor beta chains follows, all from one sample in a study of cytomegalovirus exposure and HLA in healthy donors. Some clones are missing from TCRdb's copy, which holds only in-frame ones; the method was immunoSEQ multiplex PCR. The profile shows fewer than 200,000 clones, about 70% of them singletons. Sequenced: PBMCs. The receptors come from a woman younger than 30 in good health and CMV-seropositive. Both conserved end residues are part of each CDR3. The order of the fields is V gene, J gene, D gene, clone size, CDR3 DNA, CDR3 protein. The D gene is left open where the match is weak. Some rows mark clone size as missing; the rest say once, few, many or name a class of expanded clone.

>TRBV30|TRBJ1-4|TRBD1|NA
TGTGCCTGTTGCCGGGACAGCCTTGCAACTAATGAAAAACTGTTTTTT
CACCRDSLATNEKLFF
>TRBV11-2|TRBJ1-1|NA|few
TGTGCCAGCAGCTTAGGAGCCGACACTGAAGCTTTCTTT
CASSLGADTEAFF
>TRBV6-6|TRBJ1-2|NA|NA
TGTGCCAGCAGTTACGGGCCGTTCGGAGGCTACACCTTC
CASSYGPFGGYTF
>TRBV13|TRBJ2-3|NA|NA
TGTGCCAGCAGCTTCTTGCGGCTACCAGGCACAGATACGCAGTATTTT
CASSFLRLPGTDTQYF
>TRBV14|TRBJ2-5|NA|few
TGTGCCAGCAGCCAAGAAGCCCAAGAGACCCAGTACTTC
CASSQEAQETQYF
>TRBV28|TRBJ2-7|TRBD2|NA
TGTGCCAGCAGTTTAGGTAGCGGGAGGGCCGGCCACTTC
CASSLGSGRAGHF
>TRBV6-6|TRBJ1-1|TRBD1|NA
TGTGCCAGCCAAACCTCCGGAGCACAGGGGGCCGGGGCTTTCTTT
CASQTSGAQGAGAFF
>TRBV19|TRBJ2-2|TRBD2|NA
TGTGCCAGTAGTATAGGGAGCGGGATCGTCGGGGAGCTGTTTTTT
CASSIGSGIVGELFF
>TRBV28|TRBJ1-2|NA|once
TGTGCCAGCAGTTTGAGTTGGCGGCAGGGAAGTGGTGGCTACACCTTC
CASSLSWRQGSGGYTF
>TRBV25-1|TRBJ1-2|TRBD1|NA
TGTGCCAGCAGTGCCCATAAGACAGGGGATGGCTACACCTTC
CASSAHKTGDGYTF
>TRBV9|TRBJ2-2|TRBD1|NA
TGTGCCAGCAGCGTCGGGACAGGGTATAGCGGGGAGCTGTTTTTT
CASSVGTGYSGELFF
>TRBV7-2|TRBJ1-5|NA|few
TGTGCCAGCAGCTTCCCAGGGGATCCCAATCAGCCCCAGCATTTT
CASSFPGDPNQPQHF
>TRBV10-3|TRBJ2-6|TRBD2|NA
TGTGCCATCAGGGACTCCTCTCCCCGCGGGGGAGCTGGGGCCAACGTCCTGACTTTC
CAIRDSSPRGGAGANVLTF
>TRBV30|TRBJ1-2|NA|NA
TGTGCCTGGAGTGTACCGACAGAGGATGGCTACACCTTC
CAWSVPTEDGYTF
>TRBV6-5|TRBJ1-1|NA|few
TGTGCCAGCCGCGGTACAGGGAAAGACCCGTTTGAAGCTTTCTTT
CASRGTGKDPFEAFF
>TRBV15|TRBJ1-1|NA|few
TGTGCCACCAGCAGAGCTTCAGGGGTTTGGGGCACTGAAGCTTTCTTT
CATSRASGVWGTEAFF
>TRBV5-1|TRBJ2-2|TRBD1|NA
TGCGCCAGCAGCTTGACAGGGGGCGCTTCTGGCACCGGGGAGCTGTTTTTT
CASSLTGGASGTGELFF
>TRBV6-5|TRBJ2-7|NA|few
TGTGCCACCGCTTATAGTTCCTCCTACGAGCAGTACTTC
CATAYSSSYEQYF
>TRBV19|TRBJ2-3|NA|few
TGTGCCAGTAGTTGGAGGGAGGCAGATACGCAGTATTTT
CASSWREADTQYF
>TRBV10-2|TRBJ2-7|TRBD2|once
TGCGCCAGCAGTGACTCGACCGGACTAGGACCCTACGAGCAGTACTTC
CASSDSTGLGPYEQYF
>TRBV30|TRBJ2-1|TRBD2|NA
TGTGCCTCAGCTAGCGGGAACGACAATGAGCAGTTCTTC
CASASGNDNEQFF
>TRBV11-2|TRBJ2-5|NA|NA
TGTGCCAGCAGCTTCGGGTTACAAGAGACCCAGTACTTC
CASSFGLQETQYF
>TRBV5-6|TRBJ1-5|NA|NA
TGTGCCAGCAGCTTAGAGGGCGACTCTCAGCCCCAGCATTTT
CASSLEGDSQPQHF
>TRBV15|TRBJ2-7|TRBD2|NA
TGTGCCACCAGCAGAGGGGCCTTGGTGCGGGGGGGGTACGAGCAGTACTTC
CATSRGALVRGGYEQYF
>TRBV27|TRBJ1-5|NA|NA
TGTGCCAGCAGTAGGACAGTCTTGCAGCCCCAGCATTTT
CASSRTVLQPQHF
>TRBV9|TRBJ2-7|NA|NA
TGTGCCAGCAGCGTGGGGGGAGGGACACAGCAGTACTTC
CASSVGGGTQQYF
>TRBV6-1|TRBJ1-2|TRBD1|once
TGTGCCAGCAGGGAACAGGGGAGAGGCTACACCTTC
CASREQGRGYTF
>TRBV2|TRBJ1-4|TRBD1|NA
TGTGCCAGCACTAGGGGGCGTGTTGAAAAACTGTTTTTT
CASTRGRVEKLFF
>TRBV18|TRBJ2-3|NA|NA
TGTGCCAGCTCACCCTTCACACACGACAGGAGCAGAACCACAGATACGCAGTATTTT
CASSPFTHDRSRTTDTQYF
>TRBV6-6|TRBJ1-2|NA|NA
TGTGCCAGCAGTCCCCAGGGTTATGGCTACACCTTC
CASSPQGYGYTF
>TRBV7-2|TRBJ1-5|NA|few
TGTGCCAGCAGCTTAGCTGGGGGCAGGGTTGTCCAGCCCCAGCATTTT
CASSLAGGRVVQPQHF
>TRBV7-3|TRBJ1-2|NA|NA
TGTGCCAGCAGCCGACGGGAGGGGGGTGGCTACACCTTC
CASSRREGGGYTF
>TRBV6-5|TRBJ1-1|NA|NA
TGTGCCAGCAGTTACTCCCCCCTCGTGAACACTGAAGCTTTCTTT
CASSYSPLVNTEAFF
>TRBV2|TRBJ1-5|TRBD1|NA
TGTGCCAGCAGTGAGGACAGGGCGTTCAATCAGCCCCAGCATTTT
CASSEDRAFNQPQHF
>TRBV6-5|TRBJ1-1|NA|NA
TGTGCCAGCAGTTTTAGGGGCTCGAACACTGAAGCTTTCTTT
CASSFRGSNTEAFF
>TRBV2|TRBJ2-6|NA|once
TGTGCCAGCAGTGTGGCAGGGGTTGGGGCCAACGTCCTGACTTTC
CASSVAGVGANVLTF
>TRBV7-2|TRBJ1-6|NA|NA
TGTGCCAGCAGCTTCGATAATTCACCCCTCCACTTT
CASSFDNSPLHF
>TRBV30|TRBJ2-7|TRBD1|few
TGTGCCTGCAGGGACAGGGGTCCCGCCTACGAGCAGTACTTC
CACRDRGPAYEQYF
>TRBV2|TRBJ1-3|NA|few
TGTGCCAGCGGTCGACAGGTTATGGCTGGAAACACCATATATTTT
CASGRQVMAGNTIYF
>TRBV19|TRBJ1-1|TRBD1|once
TGTGCCAGTAGTCCTACAGGGGGCACTGAAGCTTTCTTT
CASSPTGGTEAFF
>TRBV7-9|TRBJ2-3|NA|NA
TGTGCCAGCAGCTTGCAACAGGGAAATACGCAGTATTTT
CASSLQQGNTQYF
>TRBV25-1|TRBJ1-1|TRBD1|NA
TGTGCCAGCAGTGAATCCCATTTCGGACAGGGATTGAACACTGAAGCTTTCTTT
CASSESHFGQGLNTEAFF
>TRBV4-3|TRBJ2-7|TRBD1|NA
TGCGCCAGCAGCCAAGGACAGGGGCTATCCTACGAGCAGTACTTC
CASSQGQGLSYEQYF
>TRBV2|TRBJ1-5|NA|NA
TGTGCCAGCAGTGGTCAGGGGACTAACAATCAGCCCCAGCATTTT
CASSGQGTNNQPQHF
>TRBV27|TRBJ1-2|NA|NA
TGTGCCAGCAGCCGACTTTCGGTCTTAGGCTACACCTTC
CASSRLSVLGYTF
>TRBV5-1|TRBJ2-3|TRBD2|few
TGCGCCAGCAGAGATAGCGGGGGGGCCTTGACAGATACGCAGTATTTT
CASRDSGGALTDTQYF
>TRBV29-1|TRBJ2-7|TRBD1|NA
TGCAGCGTTGGGACAGGCTACGAGCAGTACTTC
CSVGTGYEQYF
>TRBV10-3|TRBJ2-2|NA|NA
TGTGCCATCAGAAGACAGGTGGACACCGGGGAGCTGTTTTTT
CAIRRQVDTGELFF
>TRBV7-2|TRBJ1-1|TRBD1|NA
TGTGCCAGCAGACGAGAACAGGGGCAGCGGGAGGTTTTCTTT
CASRREQGQREVFF
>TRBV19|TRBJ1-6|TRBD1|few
TGTGCCAGTATCCGGCGACCGGGACAGCTGAATTCACCCCTCCACTTT
CASIRRPGQLNSPLHF
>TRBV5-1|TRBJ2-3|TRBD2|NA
TGCGCCAGCAGCTTGGGGGGACGACTAGCGGGGGGCACAGATACGCAGTATTTT
CASSLGGRLAGGTDTQYF
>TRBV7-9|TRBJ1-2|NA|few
TGTGCCAGCAGCTTAGCCGGAGGATATGGCTACACCTTC
CASSLAGGYGYTF
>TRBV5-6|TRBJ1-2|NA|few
TGTGCCAGCAGCTTGGGACAGCTATGGACGGGCTATGGCTACACCTTC
CASSLGQLWTGYGYTF
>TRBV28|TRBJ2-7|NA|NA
TGTGCCAGCACCGCCATCGGGGAGGAAATTGACTTC
CASTAIGEEIDF
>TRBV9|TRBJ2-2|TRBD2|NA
TGTGCCAGCAGCGTAGTCCCGGGACTAGCGGGAGCACACACCGGGGAGCTGTTTTTT
CASSVVPGLAGAHTGELFF
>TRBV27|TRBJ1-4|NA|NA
TGTGCCACCCGTGCCGGGACACTTAATGAAAAACTGTTTTTT
CATRAGTLNEKLFF
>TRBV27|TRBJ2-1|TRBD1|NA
TGTGCCAGCAGGGACAGGGGGCCGAATGAGCAGTTCTTC
CASRDRGPNEQFF